This T cell receptor (beta chain) was obtained from a study of blood T cell repertoires in COVID-19. Overall study: T cells, B-cell-depleted T cells, or PBMCs supplied cDNA or gDNA.

Individuals aged 18 to 89 years were recruited from fewer than 25 US areas. Two negative PCRs, clearance, or symptom resolution were required of recovered Cohort 3 donors. The CDR3 spans 12 residues. Trimming pared 5 bases from V and 1 base from J, leaving 5 bases between. Sequenced by immunoSEQ multiplex PCR; TCRdb stores in-frame clones only, minus some. This sample has around 300,000 clones, with 80% to 90% found just once. This clonotype originated in a woman aged 18-29 years who had recovered from COVID-19. What was sequenced was PBMCs or T cells enriched from blood (not recorded which). This sequence joins TRBV12-3 or TRBV12-4 and TRBJ1-1; no clear D. The CDR3 DNA reads TGTGCCAGCAGTCCCAGGAACACTGAAGCTTTCTTT. Its translation: CASSPRNTEAFF.